What follows are 27 T cell receptor beta chains derived from one specimen sequenced in a study of cytomegalovirus exposure and HLA in healthy donors. A multiplex PCR was run with 60 Vbeta primers and 13 Jbeta primers. Sequenced by immunoSEQ multiplex PCR; TCRdb stores in-frame clones only, minus some. Among about 75,000 clones listed, roughly 86% were seen once. The sequencing sample was made of PBMCs. These receptors were obtained from a man aged 18 to 35 in good health and CMV-seronegative.

This chain connects TRBV5-6 to TRBJ2-6; D is possibly TRBD1 (5 bases). The V end lost 0 bases, the J end lost 2 bases, and 6 bases lay between the germline ends. The CDR3 loop spans 15 amino acids. Per germline, CDR1 SGHDT and CDR2 YYEEEE. For the CDR3, the DNA is TGTGCCAGCAGCTTGGTAGGGGCTGGGGCCAACGTCCTGACTTTC. As protein: CASSLVGAGANVLTF.

V is TRBV28 and J is TRBJ1-5; D is perhaps TRBD1 (6 bases). Germline CDR1 reads MDHEN; CDR2 reads SYDVKM. The length of the CDR3 is 15 residues. V shed 5 bases and J shed 7 bases, with 18 bases lying between them. The CDR3 DNA sequence: TGTGCCAGCAGTGAGGGAACAGGGATGGGCCAGCCCCAGCATTTT. Its translation is CASSEGTGMGQPQHF.

The V gene is TRBV12-2, the J gene TRBJ1-1; the table's D call of TRBD1 was not tested on the DNA. TRBV12-2 is a pseudogene locus. This CDR3 region has 19 residues. The CDR3 nucleotides are TGTGCAAGTCGCTCACATAAAAGGACAGGGATAGTGGCGAACACTGAAGCTTTCTTT. Residues: CASRSHKRTGIVANTEAFF.

CDR3: CASSVGQEGSPLHF. The DNA of the CDR3 is TGTGCCAGCAGCGTAGGTCAGGAGGGTTCACCCCTCCACTTT. This rearrangement joins TRBV9 to TRBJ1-6; D gene ambiguous. Germline V CDR1 and CDR2: SGDLS, YYNGEE. This CDR3 spans 14 amino acids. Trimming removed 0 bases from V and 9 bases from J, with 10 bases in between.

The chain couples TRBV6-1 to TRBJ2-3; D is undetermined. CDR3 size: 14 residues. Looked up from germline, CDR1 is MNHNS and CDR2 is SASEGT. Deletions cut 1 base from V and 2 bases from J, with 7 bases between. The CDR3 sequence is CASSEGRYTDTQYF. The CDR3 region has the DNA TGTGCCAGCAGTGAAGGCAGATACACAGATACGCAGTATTTT.

This chain links TRBV19 with TRBJ1-1; D gene ambiguous. CDR3 length: 13 residues. Germline V gene sequence: CDR1 LNHDA, CDR2 SQIVND (reference sequence). V shed 5 bases and J shed 5 bases, with 12 bases lying between them. CDR3 sequence: CASSQLRGTEAFF. The CDR3 nucleotides are TGTGCCAGTAGTCAGCTAAGAGGAACTGAAGCTTTCTTT.

This clone was recorded a few times. This chain connects TRBV4-3 to TRBJ2-3, with 7 nucleotides matching TRBD1. The V segment lost 1 base and the J segment 6 bases; nucleotides outside the gene matches: 7. This CDR3 is built from 15 residues. CDR1 is LGHNA, CDR2 YSLEER, per germline. The CDR3 protein is CASSQGGETGDTQYF. The DNA for the CDR3 is TGCGCCAGCAGCCAAGGAGGTGAGACAGGGGATACGCAGTATTTT.

This rearrangement joins TRBV5-1 to TRBJ1-2, with D possibly matching TRBD1 (6 bases). V gave up 4 bases and J gave up 2 bases, with 15 bases separating them. The CDR3 is made up of 15 amino acids. Germline CDR1 is SGHRS and CDR2 is YFSETQ. The CDR3 sequence: CASSRESGTNYGYTF. The CDR3 DNA sequence: TGCGCCAGCAGCCGCGAATCCGGGACAAACTATGGCTACACCTTC.

The chain links TRBV10-3 to TRBJ1-2; 8 nucleotides match TRBD1. This CDR3 spans 12 amino acids. With V trimmed by 10 bases and J by 8 bases, 9 bases remained unmatched. Germline CDR1 reads ENHRY; CDR2 reads SYGVKD. The CDR3 DNA sequence: TGTGCCACCTCGGACAGGGAGGGGGGCTACACCTTC. Translated: CATSDREGGYTF.

The chain recombines TRBV5-1 with TRBJ2-5, with 7 bases that match TRBD2. This CDR3 spans 16 amino acids. The germline CDR1 and CDR2 sequences are SGHRS and YFSETQ. Trimming removed 0 bases from V and 3 bases from J; junction bases left unmatched: 8. CDR3 bases: TGCGCCAGCAGCTTGGGGGTGGGAGGGTATGAAGAGACCCAGTACTTC. Amino acids: CASSLGVGGYEETQYF.

This chain joins TRBV4-1 and TRBJ1-1; unclear D gene. V was pared by 3 bases and J by 3 bases, with 5 bases between. The V gene's germline CDR1 is MGHRA and CDR2 YSYEKL. CDR3 size: 12 residues. CDR3 in amino acids: CASSQGDTEAFF. CDR3 in DNA: TGCGCCAGCAGCCAGGGAGACACTGAAGCTTTCTTT.

The CDR3 coding sequence is TGTGCCAGCAGTACCAGGGTCCGCGGGGAAGCGACCCAGTACTTC. Translated: CASSTRVRGEATQYF. The chain carries TRBV28 and TRBJ2-5; possibly TRBD2 for D (6 bases). CDR3 length: 15 residues. Germline V gene data show CDR1 as MDHEN and CDR2 as SYDVKM. The V and J ends lost 5 bases and 7 bases respectively, with 20 bases between them.

V is TRBV15 and J is TRBJ2-1; D possibly corresponds to TRBD2 (6 bases). This CDR3 has 15 amino acids. V was clipped by 0 bases and J by 4 bases, with 10 bases between them. The germline V gene has CDR1 LNHNV and CDR2 YYDKDF (reference sequence). CDR3 amino acids: CATSRDNSGYNEQFF. CDR3 sequence (DNA): TGTGCCACCAGCAGAGATAATAGCGGTTACAATGAGCAGTTCTTC.

V is TRBV7-2 and J is TRBJ2-3; D might be TRBD1 (6 bases). The germline CDR1 and CDR2 sequences are SGHTA and FQGNSA. CDR3 length: 14 residues. The V end lost 5 bases, the J end lost 3 bases, and 12 bases lay between the germline ends. The CDR3 nucleotides read TGTGCCAGCAGCGTGGACAGTCTAACAGATACGCAGTATTTT. This translates into CASSVDSLTDTQYF.

V is TRBV18 and J is TRBJ1-5; TRBD1 aligns across 9 bases. CDR1 is KGHSH, CDR2 LQKENI, per germline. V shed 3 bases, J shed 7 bases, and the junction held 13 bases outside the gene matches. The length of the CDR3 is 17 residues. CDR3 nucleotide sequence: TGTGCCAGCTCACCGGGGACAGGGAATATGCGGGGCCAGCCCCAGCATTTT. It yields the protein CASSPGTGNMRGQPQHF.

This chain connects TRBV4-3 to TRBJ1-2, with 9 bases identical to TRBD1. In germline, CDR1 is LGHNA, CDR2 YSLEER. The ends lost 1 base at V and 5 bases at J; junction bases unmatched: 5. This CDR3 contains 15 residues. The DNA for the CDR3 is TGCGCCAGCAGCCAAGCCGGGACAGGGCGGTATGGCTACACCTTC. Amino acid sequence: CASSQAGTGRYGYTF.

On this clone: At one of its ends the junction is not consistent with the germline gene, which may arise from a read error. V is TRBV9 and J is TRBJ2-3, with D tentatively TRBD2 (5 bases). The V gene's germline CDR1 is SGDLS and CDR2 YYNGEE. CDR3 size: 15 residues. This CDR3 reads CASSGGPTSIDTQYF. CDR3 sequence (DNA): TGTGCCAGCAGCGGAGGGCCCACGAGCATAGATACGCAGTATTTT.

This chain uses TRBV7-8 with TRBJ2-2, with a weak D call TRBD2 (6 bases). Trimming shortened V by 0 bases and J by 4 bases, and 9 bases separated the two germline ends. The CDR3 is 15 amino acids. Germline loops: CDR1 SGHVS, CDR2 FQNEAQ. The CDR3 bases are TGTGCCAGCAGCTTAGCACTAGCCCGCACCGGGGAGCTGTTTTTT. Translated: CASSLALARTGELFF.

The chain combines TRBV25-1 with TRBJ2-7; 9 nucleotides match TRBD1. CDR3 size: 13 residues. Unmatched junction bases numbered 4, after V lost 6 bases and J lost 4 bases. Germline lookup yields CDR1 MGHDK and CDR2 SYGVNS. The CDR3 is CASSRDRAYEQYF. CDR3 DNA: TGTGCCAGCAGCCGGGACAGGGCATACGAGCAGTACTTC.

The J gene is TRBJ2-7, the V gene TRBV18, with 7 bases that match TRBD2. The germline V gene has CDR1 KGHSH and CDR2 LQKENI. Trimming took 3 bases from V and 3 from J; bases not matched to a gene: 8. CDR3 size: 15 residues. The CDR3 DNA sequence: TGTGCCAGCTCACCCCCAGAGCGGGACCTCTACGAGCAGTACTTC. Amino acids: CASSPPERDLYEQYF.

This chain joins TRBV7-9 and TRBJ2-2; D is possibly TRBD2 (5 bases). CDR1 and CDR2 from the germline V gene are SEHNR and FQNEAQ (reference sequence). The CDR3 totals 14 residues. V lost 8 bases, J lost 1 base, and 11 bases lay in between. The CDR3 bases are TGTGCCAGCCAAAGCGGCTTGAACACCGGGGAGCTGTTTTTT. It specifies CASQSGLNTGELFF.

This chain connects TRBV15 to TRBJ1-5; TRBD1 matches at 7 bases. V dropped 4 bases and J dropped 1; count of bases not matched to a gene: 10. Per germline, CDR1 LNHNV and CDR2 YYDKDF (reference sequence). CDR3 length: 17 amino acids. CDR3 amino acids: CATSTRTGVGSNQPQHF. CDR3 bases: TGTGCCACCAGCACACGAACAGGGGTGGGGAGCAATCAGCCCCAGCATTTT.

This chain links TRBV5-1 with TRBJ2-1, with TRBD2 matching over 9 bases. The CDR3 length is 15 residues. CDR1 is SGHRS and CDR2 is YFSETQ in the germline V gene. The V and J ends lost 4 bases and 5 bases, in that order; junction bases with no gene match: 7. CDR3 nucleotide sequence: TGCGCCAGCAGCCGCTTTAGCGGGGGAAACAATGAGCAGTTCTTC. This encodes CASSRFSGGNNEQFF.

V gene TRBV7-2 combines with J gene TRBJ1-6, with TRBD1 identical over 7 bases. The CDR3 is 15 amino acids. The germline CDR1 and CDR2 sequences are SGHTA and FQGNSA. The junction had 0 bases not matched to a gene; V was cut back by 1 base and J by 3 bases. The CDR3 is CASSLGDSYNSPLHF. The CDR3 DNA follows: TGTGCCAGCAGCTTAGGGGACAGCTATAATTCACCCCTCCACTTT.

V and J are TRBV7-2 and TRBJ2-1, with D unclear. V shed 4 bases and J shed 16 bases, with 23 bases lying between them. Looked up from germline, CDR1 is SGHTA and CDR2 is FQGNSA. The CDR3 consists of 14 residues. The CDR3 DNA reads TGTGCCAGCAGCTCCGACGGCGCGTCGGTAGCAAGATTCTTC. Its protein is CASSSDGASVARFF.

The chain joins TRBV2 to TRBJ2-7; D possibly corresponds to TRBD2 (6 bases). The CDR3 extends over 15 amino acids. Per the germline V gene, CDR1 is SNHLY and CDR2 is FYNNEI. The V end was cut by 6 bases, the J end by 7 bases, with 22 bases between. Written as DNA, the CDR3 is TGTGCCAGCAGGGGGACTGTCCGCGGAAATGATGAGCAGTACTTC. It specifies CASRGTVRGNDEQYF.

The genes are TRBV2 and TRBJ1-6; 7 bases agree with TRBD1. This CDR3 is 15 amino acids long. J lost 7 bases, V lost 7 bases, and 10 bases had no gene match. Germline CDR1 is SNHLY and CDR2 is FYNNEI. The CDR3 DNA reads TGTGCCAGCACGTCCTTGACAGGGAAGAATTCACCCCTCCACTTT. Amino acids: CASTSLTGKNSPLHF.